The present T cell receptor beta chain was sequenced within a study of blood T cell repertoires in COVID-19. Overall study: Acute and convalescent COVID-19 specimens originated in the United States, Italy and Spain.

This study enrolled people aged about 18 to 100 from under 25 US geographic areas. Categorization into cohorts depended on clinical history that participants reported. Using immunoSEQ multiplex PCR, the repertoire was profiled, and TCRdb retains in-frame clones only, with some absent. The repertoire holds about 270,000 clones, 91% seen once, with around 2.8% in the top ten. The clonotype comes from a man aged 40-50 years who had been exposed to COVID-19. Source material: PBMCs or T cells enriched from blood (not recorded which).

The CDR3 is CASSQGLANEQFF. The CDR3, as DNA: TGCGCCAGCAGCCAAGGACTAGCCAATGAGCAGTTCTTC. This chain links TRBV4-1 with TRBJ2-1, with 7 bases lining up with TRBD2. The CDR3 covers 13 residues. The germline V gene has CDR1 MGHRA and CDR2 YSYEKL. Trimming at V came to 1 base and at J to 6 bases, leaving 0 bases not matched to a gene.